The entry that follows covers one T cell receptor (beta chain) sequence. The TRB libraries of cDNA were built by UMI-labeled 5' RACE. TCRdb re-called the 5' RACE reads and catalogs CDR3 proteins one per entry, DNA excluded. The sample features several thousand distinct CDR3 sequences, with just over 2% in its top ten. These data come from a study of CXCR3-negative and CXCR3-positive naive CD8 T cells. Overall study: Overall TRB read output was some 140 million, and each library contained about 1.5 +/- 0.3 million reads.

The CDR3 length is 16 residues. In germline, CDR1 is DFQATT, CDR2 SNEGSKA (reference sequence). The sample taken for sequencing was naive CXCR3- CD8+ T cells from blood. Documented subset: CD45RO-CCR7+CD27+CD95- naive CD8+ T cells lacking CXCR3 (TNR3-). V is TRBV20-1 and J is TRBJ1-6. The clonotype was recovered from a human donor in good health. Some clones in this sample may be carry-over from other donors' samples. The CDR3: CSARGRAHSYNSPLHF.